This section outlines one T cell receptor beta chain sequence together with its context. It has no known antigen specificity. No base quality information exists; no much larger clone differs at one position. The entire isolated RNA was reverse transcribed using the High Capacity cDNA Reverse Transcription Kit, and thus expressed TCRB transcripts were sequenced. Naive, central memory and regulatory T cell samples underwent deep immunoSEQ sequencing, averaging roughly 3.3 million total reads per sample. Sorted cells were lysed in RLT buffer and RNA was extracted with DNase-treated RNeasy Micro or Mini kits, depending on cell number. To prevent cross-contamination, every cell subset was processed on its own, while patient and healthy donor samples were processed together. TCRB sequences were amplified from cDNA with the immunoSEQ multiplex PCR, producing 87-bp fragments spanning the CDR3 region. The amplicons were sequenced using the Illumina HiSeq platform. As for how the authors treated the data: Synthetic template baselines were used to correct PCR bias computationally, reads within Hamming distance 2 were collapsed, and singletons that could not be merged were discarded. Reads were aligned against IMGT to assign V, D and J genes, CDR3 length and insertions or deletions at six rearrangement sites. Within each subset, clonotype counts were normalized to sorted cell number, and only after that were true diversity and Gini coefficients computed with the tcR R package. Repertoire sharing was quantified using the overlap coefficient calculated on TCRB nucleotide sequences. Out-of-frame TCRB sequences from naive cells were analyzed as a proxy for the pre-selection repertoire. As stored in TCRdb, this immuneACCESS dataset retains in-frame rearrangements with V and J assigned. A fraction of the clones does not appear; measured against another copy, unresolved V genes explain less than half of the discrepancy, and the remainder lacks a known reason. That table is the source of V, J and clone size, and D and trimming were worked out from the DNA. Counted in this sample were a few hundred thousand clones; 25% to 35% of them appeared once. 0.06% to 0.07% of the sample is held by the ten biggest clonotypes.

A single peripheral blood draw of approximately 110 mL on average was collected from each donor into heparinised tubes. Using a panel that included CD45RO, CCR7, CD25, CD127, CD95 and CD27, naive, central memory, regulatory and stem cell-like memory CD4+ T cells were sorted on a BD FACSAria II. All sorted populations exceeded 95% purity. PBMCs were separated immediately by Lymphoprep density gradient centrifugation and were stained directly, without being cultured. So that batch effects would be minimized, each experiment stained and sorted samples in pairs, pairing one healthy donor with one patient. This sample was included in a study of beta chain features in type 1 diabetes (dated by TCRdb to between 2018 and 2020). About the study as a whole: Mean age, gender distribution, total cell number and subset yield were not different between patients and healthy donors. Regulatory and stem cell-like memory subsets were obtained from only 8 patients and about eight healthy donors, while naive and central memory subsets were obtained from all 30 or so donors. In the study, TCRB repertoires of sorted circulating CD4+ T cell subsets from recently diagnosed type 1 diabetes patients were compared with those of matched healthy donors. Across all samples, some 110,000,000 sorted cells were examined, and cell number per subset correlated strongly with RNA yield.

The germline V gene (reference sequence) yields SEHNR for CDR1 and FQNEAQ for CDR2. V loses 5 bases of germline sequence and J loses 3 bases, and the interval between the two ends is 14 bases. Measured from the cysteine to the phenylalanine, the CDR3 is 14 residues long. The kept DNA is CDR3 alone, 42 bases in frame from the first base. Results and caveats for the whole study, not just this receptor: Because cDNA was sequenced instead of genomic DNA, highly expressing activated cells could be over-represented, though the groups showed no difference in activation or CD3 levels. A moderate but significant shortening of TCRB CDR3 length was observed in type 1 diabetes patients in all four CD4+ subsets. Naive, central memory and regulatory TCRB repertoires appeared to be more similar among patients than among healthy donors. Fewer insertions and more nucleotide deletions at VDJ recombination sites were observed in patients with type 1 diabetes, implying thymic rearrangement abnormalities. Because small numbers of individuals were included in the HLA sub-analyses, any influence of HLA type on TCRB rearrangement was left unresolved. PCR might favor shorter templates, but patient and control samples were amplified and corrected together, so any skew would affect both groups equally.

Material for sequencing was naive CD4+ T cells from blood. Taken with the paper, the label for cell subset or site translates to: true naive CD4+ T cells. The sequence links TRBV7-9 to TRBJ2-7, with the D gene not confidently named. The receptor was derived from a man aged 18-30 years in good health. The DNA sequence is as follows: TGTGCCAGCAGCCCCAGTACGCAGAACTACGAGCAGTACTTC. The encoded protein is CASSPSTQNYEQYF.